This T cell receptor beta chain was recorded in a study of vaccination and CD4 T cells after COVID-19. Study overall: The convalescents included six males and four females, and among them two were Hispanic while seven were Caucasian. Overall study findings and caveats: Convalescent patients gained a median approximately 90% of their reactive clones only post-vaccination.

Germline V lookup: CDR1 LGHNA, CDR2 YSLEER. J gave up 3 bases and V 3 bases, and 12 bases lay outside the gene matches. This CDR3 region has 18 residues. Notes on this clonotype: The antigen is unknown.

The treatment was: roughly 10-day PBMC culture with coronavirus spike peptide pools or control peptides (ViraFEST assay). Sequencing of the DNA from cultured CD4+ T cells was carried out with the Oncomine TCR Beta short-read assay. In this case, cultured CD4+ T cells provided the extracted genomic DNA. TCRdb independently ran MiXCR on the PCR reads; one entry per CDR3 protein. The table has 15,000 to 20,000 distinct CDR3 sequences, about half seen once. Sequencing used CD4+ T cells from blood, cultured in vitro. The chain combines TRBV4-3 with TRBJ2-3; TRBD2 matches at 10 bases. The TCR sequence derives from a human donor who had recovered from COVID-19. The CDR3 DNA reads TGCGCCAGCAGCCAGGCTCCCTCAAGCGGGGGGGCGACAGATACGCAGTATTTT. This translates into CASSQAPSSGGATDTQYF.